The 29 T cell receptor beta chains given below trace back to one sample, sequenced in a study of T-cell reconstitution after alpha-beta-depleted transplantation in children. It was with unique molecular identifiers that the TCRbeta library was prepared. Via MiXCR, TCRdb re-called the PCR reads, giving one row per CDR3 protein. The data show hundreds of thousands of distinct CDR3 sequences, around 7.8% seen once. This sample comprised PBMCs, mostly from graft donor cells, obtained 180 days after TCRalphabeta/CD19-depleted stem cell transplant. The receptors derive from a male patient younger than 18 who had a stem cell transplant for acute lymphoblastic leukemia, so the T cells may come from the graft donor.

In this sample, this clonotype turned up many times. The genes are TRBV24-1 and TRBJ2-2, with TRBD1 matching over 9 bases. Germline V lookup: CDR1 KGHDR, CDR2 SFDVKD. The length of the CDR3 is 17 residues. Trimming took 2 bases from V and 3 from J; bases not matched to a gene: 6. CDR3 residues: CATSDWGTGPDTGELFF. The CDR3, as DNA: TGTGCCACCAGTGATTGGGGGACAGGGCCCGACACCGGGGAGCTGTTTTTT.

A word on this clonotype: This could be a read error, since a much larger clone is one nucleotide away. V is TRBV29-1 and J is TRBJ2-5, with a possible D match to TRBD1 (5 bases). This CDR3 spans 12 amino acids. Trimming removed 6 bases from V and 4 bases from J, with 12 bases in between. Germline CDR1 reads SQVTM; CDR2 reads ANQGSEA. The CDR3 region is CSVPTRGETQYF. DNA for the CDR3: TGCAGCGTGCCGACAAGGGGAGAGACCCAGTACTTC.

This clonotype appeared many times. CDR3 sequence: CASSKSREQGTGGYTF. CDR3 in DNA: TGTGCCAGCAGCAAAAGCCGGGAACAGGGGACAGGTGGCTACACCTTC. The chain uses TRBV6-5 and TRBJ1-2; 8 positions agree with TRBD1. The V gene end was trimmed by 6 bases and the J gene end by 7 bases; junction bases not matched to a gene: 16. Germline V gene data show CDR1 as MNHEY and CDR2 as SVGAGI. The CDR3 runs 16 residues.

This clonotype has a count of ten or more. The CDR3 coding sequence is TGTGCCAGCAGCTTTGGAGGGTCGGAGACCCAGTACTTC. Its translation: CASSFGGSETQYF. This chain links TRBV5-6 with TRBJ2-5; D may be TRBD2 (6 bases). Between the trimmed V and J ends, which lost 2 bases and 5 bases, there was a span of 10 bases. CDR3 length: 13 amino acids. CDR1 and CDR2 from the germline V gene are SGHDT and YYEEEE. Supplemented by reference TRBV5-6 and TRBJ2-5, the full variable domain reads DAGVTQSPTHLIKTRGQQVTLRCSPKSGHDTVSWYQQALGQGPQFIFQYYEEEERQRGNFPDRFSGHQFPNYSSELNVNALLLGDSALYLCASSFGGSETQYFGPGTRLLVL.

This clonotype showed up many times. The chain uses TRBV29-1 and TRBJ1-5, with TRBD1 matching over 8 bases. This CDR3 has 14 residues. V was clipped by 3 bases and J by 5 bases; unmatched bases: 6. Germline V gene lookup returns CDR1 SQVTM and CDR2 ANQGSEA. Written as DNA, the CDR3 is TGCAGCGTTGAGGGTCAGGGGGCTGATCAGCCCCAGCATTTT. It yields the protein CSVEGQGADQPQHF.

This clonotype occurred many times. This chain connects TRBV20-1 to TRBJ2-5, with TRBD2 matching 13 bases. The CDR3 loop spans 15 amino acids. Per the germline V gene, CDR1 is DFQATT and CDR2 is SNEGSKA (reference sequence). Trimming at V came to 4 bases and at J to 5 bases, leaving 7 bases not matched to a gene. CDR3 loop: CSATQLAGGAETQYF. DNA of the CDR3: TGCAGTGCTACCCAACTAGCGGGAGGGGCGGAGACCCAGTACTTC.

This clonotype was observed at least ten times. The chain joins TRBV28 to TRBJ2-3, with TRBD1 matching 7 bases. The CDR3 has 16 amino acids. V gave up 5 bases and J gave up 6 bases; unmatched junction bases: 14. The germline V gene has CDR1 MDHEN and CDR2 SYDVKM. The CDR3 DNA follows: TGTGCCAGCAGTCCCTCGGGACAGCATCTTCCGGATACGCAGTATTTT. Amino acid sequence: CASSPSGQHLPDTQYF.

Remarks on this clonotype: This may stem from a read error, because a much larger clone lies one nucleotide away. No conserved phenylalanine or tryptophan is present at the end of the CDR3, so a read error is the likely explanation. CDR3 sequence: CASSYGSRPPLHL. The CDR3 DNA follows: TGTGCCAGCAGTTACGGATCTAGGCCACCCCTCCACTTA. This chain connects TRBV6-5 to TRBJ1-6; no definite D call. The V end lost 2 bases, the J end lost 11 bases, and 10 bases lay between the germline ends. Germline CDR1 reads MNHEY; CDR2 reads SVGAGI. The CDR3 has 13 amino acids.

This clonotype was counted at least ten times. The J gene is TRBJ2-3, the V gene TRBV12-3 or TRBV12-4; D gene ambiguous. CDR3 size: 13 residues. Trimming removed 5 bases at V and 5 bases at J, with 11 bases between. CDR3 region: CASSIGNRDTQYF. In DNA form, the CDR3 reads TGTGCCAGCAGTATCGGAAACCGAGATACGCAGTATTTT.

This clonotype was seen at least ten times. The rearrangement uses TRBV12-3 or TRBV12-4 and TRBJ2-3; no definite D call. With 11 bases removed from V and 0 bases from J, the gap between germline ends came to 9 bases. The length of the CDR3 is 12 residues. The CDR3: CASLWSTDTQYF. The CDR3 DNA reads TGTGCCTCCCTGTGGAGCACAGATACGCAGTATTTT.

This clonotype was observed many times. The V gene is TRBV6-1, the J gene TRBJ1-2; 7 bases agree with TRBD1. Germline trimming cut 0 bases from V and 8 bases from J; bases unmatched to any gene: 6. The CDR3 contains 14 residues. Germline V gives CDR1 MNHNS, CDR2 SASEGT. The CDR3 here is CASSEARQGNGYTF. The CDR3 coding sequence is TGTGCCAGCAGTGAAGCGCGACAGGGAAACGGCTACACCTTC.

This clonotype was seen repeatedly, ten times or more. The chain joins TRBV15 to TRBJ2-3; D unclear. Trimming took off 0 bases at V and 5 bases at J, with 6 bases between the two ends. The CDR3 is 13 amino acids. In germline, CDR1 is LNHNV, CDR2 YYDKDF (reference sequence). The CDR3 reads CATSRDRGDTQYF. The CDR3 nucleotides read TGTGCCACCAGCAGAGATAGAGGAGATACGCAGTATTTT.

As for this clonotype: A much bigger clone sits one base away, suggesting this may be a read error. CDR3 loop: CAISLGGSISYEQYF. CDR3 sequence (DNA): TGTGCCATCAGTTTAGGCGGATCCATCTCCTACGAGCAGTACTTC. V usage is TRBV12-3 or TRBV12-4 and J usage is TRBJ2-7; D remains ambiguous. The CDR3 runs to 15 residues.

This clonotype was observed many times. The CDR3 spells CSARFGTGSNSPLHF. As DNA, the CDR3 is TGCAGTGCTAGATTCGGGACAGGGTCGAATTCACCCCTCCACTTT. V gene TRBV20-1 combines with J gene TRBJ1-6; TRBD1 matches 9 bases. There are 15 residues in the CDR3. Trimming removed 2 bases from V and 7 bases from J; junction bases left unmatched: 6. Germline loops: CDR1 DFQATT, CDR2 SNEGSKA (reference sequence).

This clonotype was picked up many times. This rearrangement joins TRBV18 to TRBJ2-3, with D possibly being TRBD1 or TRBD2 (5 bases each). The CDR3 is made up of 14 amino acids. Germline V CDR1 and CDR2: KGHSH, LQKENI. Between the trimmed V and J ends, which lost 3 bases and 4 bases, there was a span of 11 bases. The CDR3, as DNA: TGTGCCAGCTCACCGAGGGCAGGGTCAGATACGCAGTATTTT. Its protein is CASSPRAGSDTQYF. The full variable domain, in which reference TRBV18 and TRBJ2-3 provide the parts outside the CDR3, is NAGVMQNPRHLVRRRGQEARLRCSPMKGHSHVYWYRQLPEEGLKFMVYLQKENIIDESGMPKERFSAEFPKEGPSILRIQQVVRGDSAAYFCASSPRAGSDTQYFGPGTRLTVL.

V is TRBV18 and J is TRBJ2-6, with D possibly TRBD1 on 6 matching bases. This CDR3 is 16 amino acids long. Germline V gives CDR1 KGHSH, CDR2 LQKENI. The V end was cut by 3 bases, the J end by 1 base, with 10 bases between. In DNA, the CDR3 is TGTGCCAGCTCACCGGGACATCCATCTGGGGCCAACGTCCTGACTTTC. It is translated as CASSPGHPSGANVLTF. Full variable domain (rest looked up from reference TRBV18 and TRBJ2-6): NAGVMQNPRHLVRRRGQEARLRCSPMKGHSHVYWYRQLPEEGLKFMVYLQKENIIDESGMPKERFSAEFPKEGPSILRIQQVVRGDSAAYFCASSPGHPSGANVLTFGAGSRLTVL.

This clonotype was observed at least ten times. The chain links TRBV2 to TRBJ2-7; no definite D call. With 6 bases removed from V and 3 bases from J, the gap between germline ends came to 3 bases. Germline V gene sequence: CDR1 SNHLY, CDR2 FYNNEI. The CDR3 loop spans 10 amino acids. The CDR3 protein is CASSGYEQYF. The CDR3 nucleotides read TGTGCCAGCAGCGGCTACGAGCAGTACTTC.

This clonotype was recorded many times. For the CDR3, the DNA is TGCGCCAGCAGCCAAGTTCCGGGGCGAAGACTAGCGGGAGTCCCCGGGGAGCTGTTTTTT. Its protein is CASSQVPGRRLAGVPGELFF. The chain recombines TRBV4-1 with TRBJ2-2; TRBD2 agrees at 12 bases. CDR1 is MGHRA, CDR2 YSYEKL, per germline. Trimming removed 1 base from V and 6 bases from J; junction bases left unmatched: 15. CDR3 length: 20 amino acids.

This clonotype showed up many times. V and J are TRBV7-2 and TRBJ2-5; 15 positions agree with TRBD2. Losses at the gene ends were 6 bases for V and 13 bases for J; bases not matched to a gene: 9. The CDR3 runs 14 residues. Germline V gives CDR1 SGHTA, CDR2 FQGNSA. The chain's CDR3 is CASSSGLAGGPRYF. CDR3 DNA sequence: TGTGCCAGCAGTTCTGGACTAGCGGGGGGGCCGAGGTACTTC.

This clonotype was picked up many times. This chain uses TRBV5-1 with TRBJ2-3; the match to TRBD1 covers 7 bases. The germline V gene has CDR1 SGHRS and CDR2 YFSETQ. V was clipped by 1 base and J by 1 base; unmatched bases: 3. There are 15 residues in the CDR3. The CDR3 nucleotides read TGCGCCAGCAGCTTGACAGGGGTCCGCACAGATACGCAGTATTTT. This codes for CASSLTGVRTDTQYF. Filled out from reference TRBV5-1 and TRBJ2-3, the complete variable domain reads KAGVTQTPRYLIKTRGQQVTLSCSPISGHRSVSWYQQTPGQGLQFLFEYFSETQRNKGNFPGRFSGRQFSNSRSEMNVSTLELGDSALYLCASSLTGVRTDTQYFGPGTRLTVL.

The table lists this clonotype with many counts. The rearrangement uses TRBV9 and TRBJ2-1; 8 bases align to TRBD2. Trimming took 5 bases from V and 0 from J; bases not matched to a gene: 4. This CDR3 comprises 15 residues. Germline values: CDR1 SGDLS, CDR2 YYNGEE. CDR3 sequence (DNA): TGTGCCAGCAGTATAGCGGGGAGCTCCTACAATGAGCAGTTCTTC. Translation: CASSIAGSSYNEQFF.

This clonotype was detected ten times or more. V and J are TRBV10-3 and TRBJ2-6; 7 positions match TRBD1. V was pared by 8 bases and J by 3 bases, with 10 bases of the junction left unmatched. Germline-derived CDR1 and CDR2 are ENHRY and SYGVKD. The CDR3 contains 16 residues. The CDR3 nucleotides read TGTGCCATCCGAGACAGGGTGGATTATGGGGCCAACGTCCTGACTTTC. The encoded protein is CAIRDRVDYGANVLTF.

This clonotype was seen many times. The chain uses TRBV15 and TRBJ1-2, with D hard to call. CDR1 and CDR2 (germline): LNHNV, YYDKDF (reference sequence). This CDR3 is 13 amino acids long. V was trimmed by 0 bases and J by 7 bases, leaving 9 bases between them. The CDR3 sequence: CATSRDRNRGYTF. DNA for the CDR3: TGTGCCACCAGCAGAGATCGGAATCGTGGCTACACCTTC.

This clonotype has at least ten counts. The gene calls are TRBV3-1 and TRBJ2-1; 13 positions agree with TRBD2. This CDR3 has 17 residues. The V and J ends lost 1 base and 7 bases, in that order; junction bases with no gene match: 7. Germline CDR1 is LGHDT and CDR2 is YNNKEL (reference sequence). This CDR3 reads CASSQGPTSGRGNEQFF. CDR3 nucleotide sequence: TGTGCCAGCAGCCAAGGTCCTACTAGCGGGAGGGGAAATGAGCAGTTCTTC.

This clonotype was recorded many times. V and J are TRBV3-1 and TRBJ1-3; D not resolved. CDR3 length: 14 residues. V lost 3 bases and J lost 4, with 10 bases in between. Germline V CDR1 and CDR2: LGHDT, YNNKEL (reference sequence). CDR3 DNA: TGTGCCAGCAGCCACGGACCCGGCGGAAACACCATATATTTT. Its protein product is CASSHGPGGNTIYF.

Turning to this clonotype: This may come from a read error, since a much larger clone is one base off. The gene calls are TRBV20-1 and TRBJ2-2; D unresolved. Germline CDR1 reads DFQATT; CDR2 reads SNEGSKA (reference sequence). Trimming cost V 2 bases and J 4 bases, with 8 bases left between them. The CDR3 length is 13 residues. The CDR3 sequence is CSARRDATGELFF. The CDR3 DNA follows: TGCAGTGCTAGAAGGGATGCCACCGGGGAGCTGTTTTTT.

At least ten counts were recorded for this clonotype. The rearrangement links TRBV7-9 to TRBJ2-2; 7 bases are shared with TRBD1. The V segment lost 5 bases and the J segment 5 bases; nucleotides outside the gene matches: 5. Germline V CDR1 and CDR2: SEHNR, FQNEAQ (reference sequence). The CDR3 is 14 residues long. CDR3 bases: TGTGCCAGCAGCAACCTACAGGGGACCGGGGAGCTGTTTTTT. Its protein product is CASSNLQGTGELFF.

The sample holds many counts of this clonotype. The V call is TRBV11-2, the J call TRBJ2-7, with D uncertain. CDR1 and CDR2 from the germline V gene are SGHAT and FQNNGV. The CDR3 contains 13 residues. V lost 1 base and J lost 3, with 7 bases in between. This CDR3 is CASSLAYLYEQYF. The CDR3 nucleotides read TGTGCCAGCAGCTTAGCCTACCTCTACGAGCAGTACTTC.

In this sample, this clonotype turned up a few times. This chain joins TRBV5-1 and TRBJ2-1; TRBD1 aligns across 7 bases. The CDR3 loop spans 15 amino acids. The germline V gene encodes CDR1 SGHRS and CDR2 YFSETQ. Trimming removed 0 bases from V and 2 bases from J; junction bases left unmatched: 2. The CDR3 region has the DNA TGCGCCAGCAGCTTGGCGGGGACAGCCTACAATGAGCAGTTCTTC. Encoded protein: CASSLAGTAYNEQFF.